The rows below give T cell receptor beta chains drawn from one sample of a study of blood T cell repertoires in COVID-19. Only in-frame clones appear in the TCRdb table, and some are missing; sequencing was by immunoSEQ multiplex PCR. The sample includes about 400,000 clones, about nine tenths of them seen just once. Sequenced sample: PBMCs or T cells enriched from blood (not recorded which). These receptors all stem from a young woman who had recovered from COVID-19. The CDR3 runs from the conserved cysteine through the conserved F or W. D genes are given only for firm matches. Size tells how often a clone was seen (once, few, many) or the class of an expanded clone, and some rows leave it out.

CASTTSGEGDTQYF TGTGCCAGCACTACTAGCGGGGAGGGAGATACGCAGTATTTT TRBJ2-3 TRBV25-1 TRBD2 few
CASRIRQGGEKLFF TGTGCCAGTAGGATCCGACAGGGAGGCGAAAAACTGTTTTTT TRBJ1-4 TRBV19 TRBD1 .
CASSSSYSNEKLFF TGTGCCAGCAGTTCGTCCTACAGCAATGAAAAACTGTTTTTT TRBJ1-4 TRBV11-2 . .
CASSYGGGFGQPQHF TGTGCCAGCAGCTACGGGGGGGGCTTTGGTCAGCCCCAGCATTTT TRBJ1-5 TRBV7-6 . .
CASSLVLGPYEQYF TGTGCCAGCAGCTTGGTGCTGGGGCCCTACGAGCAGTACTTC TRBJ2-7 TRBV5-5 . .
CASSSQGAEAFF TGTGCCAGCAGCTCACAGGGTGCTGAAGCTTTCTTT TRBJ1-1 TRBV5-6 . few
CASSQESRARGGYTF TGCGCCAGCAGCCAGGAGTCCCGGGCGCGGGGTGGCTACACCTTC TRBJ1-2 TRBV4-3 . .
CASSKSKKAYLAGAVDEQFF TGTGCCAGCAGCAAGTCCAAAAAAGCCTATCTAGCGGGGGCCGTGGATGAGCAGTTCTTC TRBJ2-1 TRBV21-1 . .
CAGGFRDTEAFF TGTGCCGGCGGGTTCCGGGACACTGAAGCTTTCTTT TRBJ1-1 TRBV7-9 . once
CASSRGLAGAYEQYF TGTGCCAGCAGCCGAGGACTAGCGGGAGCCTACGAGCAGTACTTC TRBJ2-7 TRBV7-9 TRBD2 .
CASGFSGVSYEQYF TGTGCTAGTGGTTTCTCCGGGGTTTCCTACGAGCAGTACTTC TRBJ2-7 TRBV12-5 . once
CASSLGGLKKGYTF TGTGCCAGCAGCTTAGGCGGGCTCAAGAAAGGCTACACCTTC TRBJ1-2 TRBV7-2 . .
CSVGQGRTEAFF TGCAGCGTTGGACAGGGGCGAACTGAAGCTTTCTTT TRBJ1-1 TRBV29-1 TRBD1 .
CASTGTGGDYGYTF TGTGCCAGCACCGGAACAGGGGGGGACTATGGCTACACCTTC TRBJ1-2 TRBV6-5 TRBD1 .
CAWSWQGRTGELFF TGTGCCTGGAGTTGGCAGGGCCGGACCGGGGAGCTGTTTTTT TRBJ2-2 TRBV30 . .
CASSWDRGRQPQHF TGTGCCAGCAGTTGGGACAGGGGGCGTCAGCCCCAGCATTTT TRBJ1-5 TRBV28 TRBD1 .
CASSFGQNTEAFF TGTGCCAGCAGTTTTGGACAGAACACTGAAGCTTTCTTT TRBJ1-1 TRBV12-3/TRBV12-4 . .
CASSPTGNYGYTF TGTGCCAGCAGCCCTACAGGGAACTATGGCTACACCTTC TRBJ1-2 TRBV3-1/TRBV3-2 . .
CASSYRRGSYNEQFF TGTGCCAGCAGTTACAGACGGGGATCCTACAATGAGCAGTTCTTC TRBJ2-1 TRBV6-5 . .
CAWSDRAGSADTEAFF TGTGCCTGGAGTGACAGGGCTGGGTCCGCGGACACTGAAGCTTTCTTT TRBJ1-1 TRBV30 . .
CASRKLGSNTGELFF TGTGCCAGCAGAAAACTAGGTAGTAACACCGGGGAGCTGTTTTTT TRBJ2-2 TRBV9 . .
CASSLGRGREQYF TGTGCCAGCAGCTTGGGCAGGGGGCGCGAGCAGTACTTC TRBJ2-7 TRBV11-3 TRBD1 .
CATSRVSTGGKEKLFF TGTGCCACCAGCAGAGTAAGTACAGGGGGGAAGGAAAAACTGTTTTTT TRBJ1-4 TRBV15 TRBD1 .
CASSSQGQASSYEQYF TGTGCCAGCAGTTCGCAAGGACAGGCATCTTCCTACGAGCAGTACTTC TRBJ2-7 TRBV6-2/TRBV6-3 TRBD1 .
CATSDFRRGYTF TGTGCCACCAGCGATTTCCGGCGGGGCTACACCTTC TRBJ1-2 TRBV15 . .
CASSGPGLADSPNTGELFF TGTGCCAGCAGCGGACCGGGACTAGCCGACTCACCGAACACCGGGGAGCTGTTTTTT TRBJ2-2 TRBV9 TRBD2 once
CASSLGTGNQPQHF TGTGCCAGCAGTTTAGGGACAGGGAATCAGCCCCAGCATTTT TRBJ1-5 TRBV28 TRBD1 .
CASSLSGTPAYEQYF TGTGCCAGCAGCCTATCCGGGACTCCCGCTTACGAGCAGTACTTC TRBJ2-7 TRBV3-1/TRBV3-2 . .
CASSLGLGVTEAFF TGCGCCAGCAGCTTGGGCCTCGGGGTCACTGAAGCTTTCTTT TRBJ1-1 TRBV5-1 . few
CASSPRSGGASPYGYTF TGTGCCAGCAGCCCTCGATCGGGGGGAGCCTCCCCTTATGGCTACACCTTC TRBJ1-2 TRBV7-2 . few
CASSVLASTYNEQFF TGTGCCAGCAGCGTTCTAGCGTCAACCTACAATGAGCAGTTCTTC TRBJ2-1 TRBV2 . few
CASSLRLAGGEQYF TGTGCCAGCAGCTTGCGACTAGCGGGAGGAGAGCAGTACTTC TRBJ2-7 TRBV7-9 TRBD2 .
CASSHIYEQYF TGTGCCAGCAGCCACATCTACGAGCAGTACTTC TRBJ2-7 TRBV9 . few
CASSTRAQRQDTQYF TGCGCCAGTAGCACCAGGGCGCAAAGACAAGATACGCAGTATTTT TRBJ2-3 TRBV5-1 . .
CASTAAWHSPLHF TGTGCCAGCACCGCTGCCTGGCATTCACCCCTCCACTTT TRBJ1-6 TRBV6-5 . .
CASSESDRILAEAFF TGTGCCAGCAGTGAATCCGACAGGATATTAGCTGAAGCTTTCTTT TRBJ1-1 TRBV6-1 . .
CASSLDSRNQPQHF TGTGCCAGCAGCTTAGACAGTCGCAATCAGCCCCAGCATTTT TRBJ1-5 TRBV7-9 . .
CASMPRGAANYGYTF TGTGCCAGCATGCCTCGCGGGGCAGCTAACTATGGCTACACCTTC TRBJ1-2 TRBV27 . .
CASSYPTGLITGELFF TGTGCCAGCAGTTACCCGACAGGGCTAATCACCGGGGAGCTGTTTTTT TRBJ2-2 TRBV6-5 TRBD1 .
CASSWTSGPGELFF TGTGCCAGTAGTTGGACTAGCGGGCCCGGGGAGCTGTTTTTT TRBJ2-2 TRBV19 TRBD2 once